The 5 T cell receptor beta chains below were found in one sample sequenced in a study of blood T cell repertoires in COVID-19. TCRdb's table, derived via immunoSEQ multiplex PCR, lists solely in-frame clones and lacks some. Of roughly 250,000 clones detected, approximately 83% appear once; the ten largest clones hold more than 15%. Sequencing input: peripheral blood. The receptor set was obtained from a person aged 70 to 79 with COVID-19, enrolled during active disease.

This rearrangement joins TRBV28 to TRBJ2-5; 7 positions match TRBD1. CDR1 is MDHEN, CDR2 SYDVKM, per germline. The CDR3 sequence is 14 residues long. V trimming: 2 bases; J trimming: 5 bases; junction bases outside the gene matches: 5. Written as DNA, the CDR3 is TGTGCCAGCAGTTTACGACAGGGCAGGGAGACCCAGTACTTC. Residues: CASSLRQGRETQYF. Based on the CDR3 plus reference TRBV28 and TRBJ2-5, the full variable domain is DVKVTQSSRYLVKRTGEKVFLECVQDMDHENMFWYRQDPGLGLRLIYFSYDVKMKEKGDIPEGYSVSREKKERFSLILESASTNQTSMYLCASSLRQGRETQYFGPGTRLLVL.

The chain has TRBV27 and TRBJ2-6, with TRBD1 matching 8 bases. This CDR3 is 16 amino acids long. V was pared by 6 bases and J by 3 bases, with 7 bases of the junction left unmatched. The germline gives CDR1 MNHEY, CDR2 SMNVEV (reference sequence). The CDR3, as DNA: TGTGCCAGCAGATTCAGGGGGCAGGGTGGGGCCAACGTCCTGACTTTC. Amino acid sequence: CASRFRGQGGANVLTF.

J is TRBJ2-5 and V is TRBV7-7, with 15 bases identical to TRBD2. With 5 bases clipped from V and 2 bases from J, the junction kept 15 bases outside the gene matches. This CDR3 is 20 amino acids long. CDR1 and CDR2 (germline): SSHAT, FNYEAQ (reference sequence). Written as DNA, the CDR3 is TGTGCCAGCAGCCCCAGTCCCGGCGGACTAGCGGGGGGGCAACAAGAGACCCAGTACTTC. Translated: CASSPSPGGLAGGQQETQYF.

The CDR3 DNA is TGTGCCAGCAGCTTCACGAGCGGCTCCTACGAGCAGTACTTC. It is translated as CASSFTSGSYEQYF. The chain uses TRBV6-6 and TRBJ2-7; TRBD2 is a possible D gene (5 bases). Trimming pared 6 bases from V and 0 bases from J, leaving 12 bases between. Germline V gene sequence: CDR1 MNHNY, CDR2 SVGAGI (reference sequence). The CDR3 covers 14 residues.

The chain carries TRBV15 and TRBJ1-5; 9 nucleotides agree with TRBD1. The CDR3 has 16 amino acids. J was trimmed by 6 bases and V by 1 base; bases with no gene match: 7. Germline CDR1 and CDR2: LNHNV and YYDKDF (reference sequence). The DNA for the CDR3 is TGTGCCACCAGCAGAGTTGCGGGACAGGGTGGTCAGCCCCAGCATTTT. Its protein is CATSRVAGQGGQPQHF. Using reference TRBV15 and TRBJ1-5 for the parts outside the CDR3, the full variable domain is DAMVIQNPRYQVTQFGKPVTLSCSQTLNHNVMYWYQQKSSQAPKLLFHYYDKDFNNEADTPDNFQSRRPNTSFCFLDIRSPGLGDTAMYLCATSRVAGQGGQPQHFGDGTRLSIL.